This T cell receptor beta chain appears in the sequencing data of a study of blood T cell repertoires in COVID-19. The wider study: The United States, Italy and Spain provided the acute and convalescent COVID-19 samples.

As handled by the study authors: Amplifying reference gene primers gave estimates of nucleated cell counts. Clones were read by immunoSEQ multiplex PCR, and TCRdb kept only the in-frame ones, dropping some. V and J calls and clone size come straight from that table; D and trimming were deduced from the DNA. Here the sample spans some 230,000 clones, roughly four fifths being singletons. The length of the CDR3 is 16 residues. Trimming shortened V by 4 bases and J by 7 bases, and 21 bases separated the two germline ends. Germline assignment: CDR1 SGHRS and CDR2 YFSETQ. Sequenced sample: peripheral blood. This clonotype originated in a woman between 25 and 40 years old who had recovered from COVID-19. The chain is built from TRBV5-1 and TRBJ1-3; D possibly corresponds to TRBD1 (5 bases). This CDR3 is CASSHGEAGRMNTIYF. CDR3 bases: TGCGCCAGCAGCCACGGAGAGGCAGGGCGTATGAACACCATATATTTT.